This T cell receptor beta chain came from a study of CD8 T cells in Susac syndrome (dated by TCRdb to about 2019). At the level of the whole study: The study used repertoire sequencing to test whether antigen drove CD8+ T cell activation and differentiation in Susac syndrome.

V was cut back by 0 bases and J by 0 bases, leaving a gap of 15 bases between them. According to the germline V gene, CDR1 reads MGHRA and CDR2 reads YSYEKL. The CDR3 numbers 17 residues from cysteine through phenylalanine. The only DNA kept is the CDR3, 51 bases in frame from the first base. Peripheral blood CD8+ and CD4+ T cells from healthy donors, Susac syndrome patients and multiple sclerosis patients were profiled by high-throughput TCR beta sequencing. The multiple sclerosis controls were treatment-naive patients whose relapsing-remitting disease, either stable or active, fulfilled the revised McDonald criteria. Bulk CD8+ and CD4+ T cells were purified magnetically by negative isolation, whereas CD8+ TEMRA cells were enriched by FACS. Blood was collected in EDTA tubes and processed within 24 hours, with PBMCs isolated through density gradient centrifugation. PBMCs destined for TCR sequencing were cryopreserved in liquid nitrogen and later thawed in a 37 °C water bath. The sorted or isolated CD4+, CD8+ and CD8+ TEMRA cells had a purity of 90% or higher.

The full study reports these points: The number of individuals in the TCR sequencing and HLA analysis was recognized as being relatively small.

Concerning this clonotype: The clone's antigen remains unknown. It has no much larger one-base neighbor in the sample; base qualities were not kept.

RNA was extracted using the RNeasy kit, and about 0.45 to 1 microgram was reverse transcribed with random hexamers. The immunoSEQ multiplex PCR assay, covering 54 Vbeta and 13 Jbeta segments, was used to amplify TCR beta CDR3 regions. Bias from PCR amplification was corrected by using a synthetic template baseline for primer optimization and for computational correction. For the original study's pipeline: Reads were annotated to V, D and J genes per IMGT and analyzed with immunoSEQ Analyzer, keeping only productive sequences. Clonality was computed as one minus Shannon entropy normalized by log2 of the number of productive unique sequences. For each patient and control, public and private clones were evaluated among the 100 most prevalent clones. Clones were defined as Susac-specific when absent from the healthy and MS cohorts, from roughly 1,000 published viral clones and from other ImmuneACCESS disease sequences. TCRdb reprocessing: public reads trimmed at Q25 with fastp, clones called with MiXCR, in-frame beta chains kept. Each entry is one CDR3 protein sequence, shown with its most common DNA and genes. Here the V and J calls rest on TCRdb's processing, not on the authors' analysis. This sample holds 200,000 or so distinct CDR3 sequences; 90% to 95% were observed only once. The ten biggest clones cover about 0.087% of the sample.

The sequence links TRBV4-1 to TRBJ2-7; tentative D gene TRBD2, with 6 bases matching. Specimen: CD4+ T cells from PBMCs. The source of this sequence is a human donor with multiple sclerosis. In nucleotides, the sequence is TGCGCCAGCAGCCAAGATTTATATTTCGGGAGCTCCTACGAGCAGTACTTC. The translation is CASSQDLYFGSSYEQYF.